Sequencing of this T cell receptor (beta chain) was carried out in a study of blood T cell repertoires in COVID-19. Deletions cut 0 bases from V and 2 bases from J, with 10 bases between. The CDR3 totals 15 residues. Germline CDR1 and CDR2: SGHRS and YFSETQ. Authors' data handling: The assay estimated nucleated cells by amplifying reference gene primers. Profiled with immunoSEQ multiplex PCR; TCRdb holds only in-frame clones, not every one. V and J calls and clone size follow that table, whereas D and trimming were derived from the DNA. The table includes some 50,000 clones, roughly 88% detected once. This clone was counted once.

The V and J genes are TRBV5-1 and TRBJ2-3, with a tentative D call TRBD1 (6 bases). This sequence was found in a human donor in a cohort sampled during active COVID-19. Sequencing was done on a sample of peripheral blood. The CDR3 DNA is TGCGCCAGCAGCTTGGGACAGGTATACACAGATACGCAGTATTTT. Its translation is CASSLGQVYTDTQYF.